The 17 T cell receptor beta chains given below trace back to one sample, sequenced in a study of beta chain features in type 1 diabetes. As every portion of the isolated RNA was reverse transcribed, the sequencing read expressed TCRB transcripts. The table came from immunoSEQ multiplex PCR; TCRdb's copy has only in-frame clones and leaves some out. The profile shows 400,000 or so clones, roughly a tenth of them singletons. Points from the study as a whole: Researchers report that Type 1 diabetes patients had moderately but significantly shorter TCRB CDR3s across all four CD4+ subsets.

These receptors lack a known antigen. Input material: central memory CD4+ T cells from blood. The receptors here all came from a young man with type 1 diabetes.

This clone was picked up many times. This chain links TRBV5-4 with TRBJ1-2; no clear D. This CDR3 has 12 amino acids. CDR1 and CDR2 (germline): SGHNT, YYREEE (reference sequence). Deletions cut 1 base from V and 5 bases from J, with 6 bases between. CDR3: CASSLFPYGYTF. The CDR3 nucleotides are TGTGCCAGCAGCTTGTTTCCTTATGGCTACACCTTC.

This clone was detected a few times. The rearrangement links TRBV7-3 to TRBJ2-1; the D gene is possibly TRBD2 (6 bases). Trimming removed 4 bases from V and 9 bases from J, with 13 bases in between. The length of the CDR3 is 13 residues. Germline CDR1 reads SGHTA; CDR2 reads FQGTGA. The DNA of the CDR3 is TGTGCCAGCAGCTCCAGACTAGACGGTGAGCAGTTCTTC. It codes for CASSSRLDGEQFF.

The chain is built from TRBV19 and TRBJ2-7, with 7 positions matching TRBD1. Germline-derived CDR1 and CDR2 are LNHDA and SQIVND (reference sequence). V dropped 2 bases and J dropped 3; count of bases not matched to a gene: 7. CDR3 size: 15 residues. The DNA for the CDR3 is TGTGCCAGTAGTATAAGGGGGACAGAGCACTACGAGCAGTACTTC. It is translated as CASSIRGTEHYEQYF.

This chain uses TRBV25-1 with TRBJ1-5; perhaps TRBD1 as D (6 bases). Germline assignment: CDR1 MGHDK and CDR2 SYGVNS. Deletions cut 2 bases from V and 6 bases from J, with 17 bases between. The CDR3 loop spans 16 amino acids. The CDR3 DNA follows: TGTGCCAGCAGTGAACAAAAGGACAGCTCCGGTCAGCCCCAGCATTTT. Translation: CASSEQKDSSGQPQHF.

This clone was recorded a few times. The chain carries TRBV7-2 and TRBJ2-7, with 8 bases aligning to TRBD2. CDR1 and CDR2 from the germline V gene are SGHTA and FQGNSA. J was trimmed by 0 bases and V by 5 bases; bases with no gene match: 3. The CDR3 is made up of 14 amino acids. CDR3 bases: TGTGCCAGCAGCCGACTAGCGAGCTCCTACGAGCAGTACTTC. This sequence encodes CASSRLASSYEQYF. The full variable domain, rest sourced from reference TRBV7-2 and TRBJ2-7, is GAGVSQSPSNKVTEKGKDVELRCDPISGHTALYWYRQSLGQGLEFLIYFQGNSAPDKSGLPSDRFSAERTGGSVSTLTIQRTQQEDSAVYLCASSRLASSYEQYFGPGTRLTVT.

This clone was observed a few times. A much larger clone lies a single base off, so this may be a read error. Additional DNA sequences in this sample encode the identical CDR3. V is TRBV28 and J is TRBJ2-2; no clear D. CDR1 is MDHEN, CDR2 SYDVKM, per germline. The CDR3 runs 13 residues. V was pared by 2 bases and J by 5 bases, with 6 bases between. The CDR3 DNA reads TGTGCCAGCAGTTTAATAGGGACCGGGGAGCTGTTTTTT. Translated, it gives CASSLIGTGELFF.

This clone appeared a few times. The chain recombines TRBV7-9 with TRBJ1-5; no clear D gene. Germline V gene lookup returns CDR1 SEHNR and CDR2 FQNEAQ (reference sequence). The CDR3 is made up of 14 amino acids. Trimming took 3 bases from V and 7 from J, leaving 13 bases between them. CDR3 nucleotides: TGTGCCAGCAGCTTTGACGGATTAGGGCAGCCCCAGCATTTT. Amino acid sequence: CASSFDGLGQPQHF.

The V call is TRBV15, the J call TRBJ1-2; D is unclear. Per germline, CDR1 LNHNV and CDR2 YYDKDF (reference sequence). Trimming took 5 bases from V and 4 from J, leaving 11 bases between them. The CDR3 extends over 13 amino acids. For the CDR3, the DNA is TGTGCCACCAGCGCTACCAGATTCTATGGCTACACCTTC. Its translation: CATSATRFYGYTF.

V is TRBV4-3 and J is TRBJ2-4, with 8 bases matching TRBD1. The J segment lost 5 bases and the V segment lost 4 bases, leaving 13 bases of the junction unmatched. Germline CDR1 LGHNA, CDR2 YSLEER. The CDR3 loop spans 17 amino acids. Here the CDR3 reads CASSPTLAGGAENIQYF. The CDR3 DNA reads as TGCGCCAGCAGCCCGACCCTCGCAGGGGGCGCCGAAAACATTCAGTACTTC.

The sample holds a few counts of this clone. This chain uses TRBV29-1 with TRBJ2-3; D is unresolved. This CDR3 spans 11 amino acids. The germline CDR1 and CDR2 sequences are SQVTM and ANQGSEA. Trimming pared 0 bases from V and 12 bases from J, leaving 10 bases between. The chain's CDR3 is CSVEDRIVQYF. CDR3 DNA: TGCAGCGTTGAAGATCGAATAGTCCAGTATTTT.

V usage is TRBV9 and J usage is TRBJ2-2; TRBD1 or TRBD2 may be the D gene (5 bases each). CDR1 is SGDLS, CDR2 YYNGEE, per germline. V shed 4 bases and J shed 2 bases, with 15 bases lying between them. The CDR3 covers 16 residues. The CDR3 coding sequence is TGTGCCAGCAGCCCCCGGGACCGCATCAACACCGGGGAGCTGTTTTTT. This encodes CASSPRDRINTGELFF.

Of note for this clone: The sample carries other DNA sequences with the same CDR3. This sequence joins TRBV28 and TRBJ1-1, with TRBD1 matching 9 bases. With 6 bases clipped from V and 0 bases from J, the junction kept 8 bases outside the gene matches. The CDR3 is 16 residues long. Germline CDR1 is MDHEN and CDR2 is SYDVKM. The DNA of the CDR3 is TGTGCCAGCAGCCTGACAGGGGGGGATGTGAACACTGAAGCTTTCTTT. Translating gives CASSLTGGDVNTEAFF.

The chain uses TRBV5-1 and TRBJ2-1; D may be TRBD1 (6 bases). The length of the CDR3 is 14 residues. Looked up from germline, CDR1 is SGHRS and CDR2 is YFSETQ. V gave up 4 bases and J gave up 2 bases, with 10 bases separating them. CDR3 amino acids: CASSIDRTYNEQFF. CDR3 DNA: TGCGCCAGCAGCATCGACAGGACCTACAATGAGCAGTTCTTC.

This clone has just a few counts. This sequence joins TRBV28 and TRBJ1-4; tentative D call: TRBD1 (5 bases). Germline V lookup: CDR1 MDHEN, CDR2 SYDVKM. This CDR3 has 16 amino acids. Trimming removed 6 bases at V and 1 base at J, with 15 bases between. CDR3 DNA: TGTGCCAGCAGACGGGGACGGTCGAAAACTAATGAAAAACTGTTTTTT. Protein product: CASRRGRSKTNEKLFF. Using reference TRBV28 and TRBJ1-4 for the parts outside the CDR3, the full variable domain is DVKVTQSSRYLVKRTGEKVFLECVQDMDHENMFWYRQDPGLGLRLIYFSYDVKMKEKGDIPEGYSVSREKKERFSLILESASTNQTSMYLCASRRGRSKTNEKLFFGSGTQLSVL.

This clone has at least ten counts. V gene TRBV21-1 combines with J gene TRBJ1-2. TRBV21-1 corresponds to a pseudogene. The CDR3 has 10 residues. CDR3 sequence: CASIDNGYTF. Here the CDR3 DNA reads TGTGCCAGCATAGATAATGGCTACACCTTC.

V gene TRBV6-1 combines with J gene TRBJ2-7; D possibly uses TRBD1 or TRBD2 (6 bases each). Trimming took off 2 bases at V and 7 bases at J, with 18 bases between the two ends. This CDR3 contains 15 residues. CDR1 is MNHNS, CDR2 SASEGT, per germline. The CDR3 nucleotides read TGTGCCAGCAGTGAATTTCCGGGGGCAGGTGGTGAGCAGTACTTC. Translation: CASSEFPGAGGEQYF.

This clone was recorded a few times. The rearrangement links TRBV4-1 to TRBJ2-1; TRBD1 might be the D (6 bases). Trimming removed 4 bases at V and 2 bases at J, with 15 bases between. The CDR3 spans 16 residues. In germline, CDR1 is MGHRA, CDR2 YSYEKL. In DNA, the CDR3 is TGCGCCAGCAGCCCCCAAATGCGGACAGCCTACAATGAGCAGTTCTTC. Its protein is CASSPQMRTAYNEQFF.